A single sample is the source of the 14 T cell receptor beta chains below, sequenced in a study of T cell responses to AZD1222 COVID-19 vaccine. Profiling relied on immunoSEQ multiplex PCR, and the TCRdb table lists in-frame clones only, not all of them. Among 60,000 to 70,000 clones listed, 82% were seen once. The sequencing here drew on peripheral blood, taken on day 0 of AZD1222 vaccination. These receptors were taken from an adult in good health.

CDR3 in amino acids: CASSFQGAADTEAFF. The CDR3 DNA reads as TGTGCCAGCAGCTTTCAGGGGGCGGCGGACACTGAAGCTTTCTTT. This chain joins TRBV7-9 and TRBJ1-1; TRBD1 matches 8 bases. Germline V lookup: CDR1 SEHNR, CDR2 FQNEAQ (reference sequence). The length of the CDR3 is 15 residues. The J segment lost 3 bases and the V segment lost 3 bases, leaving 6 bases of the junction unmatched. Drawing the rest from reference TRBV7-9 and TRBJ1-1, the complete variable domain is DTGVSQNPRHKITKRGQNVTFRCDPISEHNRLYWYRQTLGQGPEFLTYFQNEAQLEKSRLLSDRFSAERPKGSFSTLEIQRTEQGDSAMYLCASSFQGAADTEAFFGQGTRLTVV.

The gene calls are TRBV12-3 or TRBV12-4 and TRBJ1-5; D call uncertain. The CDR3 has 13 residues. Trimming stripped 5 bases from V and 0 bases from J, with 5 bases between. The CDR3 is CASSDYSNQPQHF. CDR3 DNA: TGTGCCAGCAGTGACTATAGCAATCAGCCCCAGCATTTT.

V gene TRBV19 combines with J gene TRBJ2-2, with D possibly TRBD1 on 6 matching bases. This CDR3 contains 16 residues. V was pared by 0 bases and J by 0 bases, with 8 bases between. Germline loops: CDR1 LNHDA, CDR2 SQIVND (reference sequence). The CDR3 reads CASSIDGTSNTGELFF. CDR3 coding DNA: TGTGCCAGTAGTATAGACGGGACATCGAACACCGGGGAGCTGTTTTTT.

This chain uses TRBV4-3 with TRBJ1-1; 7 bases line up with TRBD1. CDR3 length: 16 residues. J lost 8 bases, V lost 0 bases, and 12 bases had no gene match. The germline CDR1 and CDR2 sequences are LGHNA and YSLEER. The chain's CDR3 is CASSQDLMAAGGEAFF. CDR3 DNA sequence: TGCGCCAGCAGCCAAGATCTAATGGCCGCAGGGGGGGAAGCTTTCTTT.

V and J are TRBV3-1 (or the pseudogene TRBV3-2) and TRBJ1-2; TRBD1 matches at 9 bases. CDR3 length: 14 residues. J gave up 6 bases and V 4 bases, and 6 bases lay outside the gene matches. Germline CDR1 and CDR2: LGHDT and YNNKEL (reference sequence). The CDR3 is CASSPRQGEDGYTF. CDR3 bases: TGTGCCAGCAGCCCCCGACAGGGGGAGGATGGCTACACCTTC.

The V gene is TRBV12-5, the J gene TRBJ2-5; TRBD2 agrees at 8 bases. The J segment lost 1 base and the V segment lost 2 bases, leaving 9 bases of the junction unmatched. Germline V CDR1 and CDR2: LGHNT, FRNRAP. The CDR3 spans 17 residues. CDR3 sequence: CASGLNLVAGSQETQYF. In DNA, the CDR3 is TGTGCTAGTGGTTTGAATCTTGTAGCGGGGAGCCAAGAGACCCAGTACTTC.

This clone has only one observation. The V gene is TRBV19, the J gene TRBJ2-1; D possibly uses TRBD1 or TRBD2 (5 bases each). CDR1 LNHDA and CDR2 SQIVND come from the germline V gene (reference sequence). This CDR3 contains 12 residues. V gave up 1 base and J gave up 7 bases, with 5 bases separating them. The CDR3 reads CASSIGGNEQFF. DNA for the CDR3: TGTGCCAGTAGTATAGGGGGGAATGAGCAGTTCTTC.

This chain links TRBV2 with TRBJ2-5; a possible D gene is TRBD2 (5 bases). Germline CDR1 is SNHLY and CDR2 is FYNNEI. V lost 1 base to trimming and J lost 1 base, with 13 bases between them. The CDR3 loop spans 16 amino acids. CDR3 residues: CASSEVRTGSQETQYF. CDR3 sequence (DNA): TGTGCCAGCAGTGAAGTCCGGACGGGGAGCCAAGAGACCCAGTACTTC.

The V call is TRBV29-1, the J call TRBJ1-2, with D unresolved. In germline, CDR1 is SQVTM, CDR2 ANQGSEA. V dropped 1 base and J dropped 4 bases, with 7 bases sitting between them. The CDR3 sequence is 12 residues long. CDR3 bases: TGCAGCGTTGAAGTCGGAAGCTATGGCTACACCTTC. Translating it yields CSVEVGSYGYTF.

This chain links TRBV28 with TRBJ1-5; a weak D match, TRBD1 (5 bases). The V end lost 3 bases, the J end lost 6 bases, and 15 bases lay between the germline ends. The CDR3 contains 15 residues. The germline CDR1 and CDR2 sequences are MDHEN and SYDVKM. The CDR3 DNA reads TGTGCCAGCAGTTTGCGCTTCGTTGGGGGTCAGCCCCAGCATTTT. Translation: CASSLRFVGGQPQHF.

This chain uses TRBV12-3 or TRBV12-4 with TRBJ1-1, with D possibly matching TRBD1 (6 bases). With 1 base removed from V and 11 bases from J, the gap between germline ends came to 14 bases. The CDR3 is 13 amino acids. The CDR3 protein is CASSLVRGADAFF. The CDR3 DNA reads TGTGCCAGCAGTTTAGTAAGGGGGGCGGACGCTTTCTTT.

The CDR3: CARSTTGSGNTIYF. The DNA for the CDR3 is TGTGCCAGAAGCACCACAGGGTCGGGAAACACCATATATTTT. The chain recombines TRBV5-3 with TRBJ1-3; a weak D match, TRBD1 (6 bases). TRBV5-3 is labeled an ORF, and its function is uncertain. The CDR3 length is 14 residues. V gave up 4 bases and J gave up 4 bases, with 12 bases separating them.

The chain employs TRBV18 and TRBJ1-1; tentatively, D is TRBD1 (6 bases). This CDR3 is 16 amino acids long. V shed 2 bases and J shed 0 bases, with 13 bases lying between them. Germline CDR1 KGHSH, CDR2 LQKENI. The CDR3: CASSPWAGVMNTEAFF. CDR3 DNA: TGTGCCAGCTCACCATGGGCAGGGGTCATGAACACTGAAGCTTTCTTT. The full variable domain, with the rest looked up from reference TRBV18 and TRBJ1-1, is NAGVMQNPRHLVRRRGQEARLRCSPMKGHSHVYWYRQLPEEGLKFMVYLQKENIIDESGMPKERFSAEFPKEGPSILRIQQVVRGDSAAYFCASSPWAGVMNTEAFFGQGTRLTVV.

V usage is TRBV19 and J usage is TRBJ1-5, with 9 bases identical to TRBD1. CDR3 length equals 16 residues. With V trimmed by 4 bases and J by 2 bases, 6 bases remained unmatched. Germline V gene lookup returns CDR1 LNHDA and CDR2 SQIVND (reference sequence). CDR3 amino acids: CASSTTGGLGNQPQHF. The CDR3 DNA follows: TGTGCCAGTAGTACCACAGGGGGCCTCGGCAATCAGCCCCAGCATTTT.